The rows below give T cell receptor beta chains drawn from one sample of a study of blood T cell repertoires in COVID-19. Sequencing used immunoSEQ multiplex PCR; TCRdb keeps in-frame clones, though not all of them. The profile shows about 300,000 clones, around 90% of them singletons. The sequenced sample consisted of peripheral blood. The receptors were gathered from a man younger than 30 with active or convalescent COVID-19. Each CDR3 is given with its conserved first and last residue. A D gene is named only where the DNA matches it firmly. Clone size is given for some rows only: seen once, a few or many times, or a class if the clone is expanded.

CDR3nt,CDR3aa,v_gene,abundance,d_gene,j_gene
TGCGCCAGCATTGGGGGGGGGCTCAAGACAGATACGCAGTATTTT,CASIGGGLKTDTQYF,TRBV5-1,once,.,TRBJ2-3
TGTGCCAGCAGCGCCGCAGGGATGGGCAATCAGCCCCAGCATTTT,CASSAAGMGNQPQHF,TRBV9,few,.,TRBJ1-5
TGTGCCATCACCAGAACTCGGACAGGCACTGACGAGCAGTACTTC,CAITRTRTGTDEQYF,TRBV10-3,.,TRBD1,TRBJ2-7
TGTGCCAGCAGTCCCCCGGGACTACTTTACAATGAGCAGTTCTTC,CASSPPGLLYNEQFF,TRBV25-1,.,TRBD2,TRBJ2-1
TGTGCCAGCAGCTTAGGGAGACTAGCGGGGGCCGTAGATACGCAGTATTTT,CASSLGRLAGAVDTQYF,TRBV11-2,.,TRBD2,TRBJ2-3
TGTGCCAGCAGCCCCCCTGGGGCCGTAACTTATGGCTACACCTTC,CASSPPGAVTYGYTF,TRBV7-9,.,.,TRBJ1-2
TGCGCCAGCAGCTTGTGGCGGGGGAGCTCCTACAATGAGCAGTTCTTC,CASSLWRGSSYNEQFF,TRBV5-1,.,TRBD2,TRBJ2-1
TGTGCCAGCAGCCAAGCGGCGGTGGGTAGACTTTCACCCCTCCACTTT,CASSQAAVGRLSPLHF,TRBV3-1/TRBV3-2,.,.,TRBJ1-6
TGTGCCATGACGGACAGAGAAGAAGAGACCCAGTACTTC,CAMTDREEETQYF,TRBV6-5,once,.,TRBJ2-5
TGTGCCAGCAGCGCCCAGTCCTTGAGCACAGATACGCAGTATTTT,CASSAQSLSTDTQYF,TRBV9,.,.,TRBJ2-3
TGTGCCAGCAGCCGGACGGGGGGAGGATTCTACGAGCAGTACTTC,CASSRTGGGFYEQYF,TRBV14,.,TRBD2,TRBJ2-7
TGTGCCAGCAGTGACGGGGGCTCACCGTCCGATGAGCAGTTCTTC,CASSDGGSPSDEQFF,TRBV6-4,.,.,TRBJ2-1
TGCGCCAGCAGCTCGGGTTGGGAGCGGGGGCAGCAAGAGACCCAGTACTTC,CASSSGWERGQQETQYF,TRBV5-1,.,TRBD2,TRBJ2-5
TGTGCCAGCAGCCTTCCAGGGGCCAGCTCCTATAATTCACCCCTCCACTTT,CASSLPGASSYNSPLHF,TRBV5-8,.,.,TRBJ1-6
TGTGCCAGCAGCTTACCTCCCGCCGAGGGCTACACCTTC,CASSLPPAEGYTF,TRBV11-2,.,.,TRBJ1-2
TGTGCCAGCAGTTGGACAGGGGGATATGGCTACACCTTC,CASSWTGGYGYTF,TRBV2,.,TRBD1,TRBJ1-2
TGTGCCAGCTCACCTCATCCGGGACAGATGACCGGGGAGCTGTTTTTT,CASSPHPGQMTGELFF,TRBV18,.,TRBD1,TRBJ2-2
TGTGCCACCCAGGTAGGGGGCTCCTACGAGCAGTACTTC,CATQVGGSYEQYF,TRBV10-3,once,.,TRBJ2-7
TGTGCCAGCAGCTTAGGCGGGGCTCCGGGTAATGAGCAGTTCTTC,CASSLGGAPGNEQFF,TRBV7-9,.,.,TRBJ2-1
TGTGCCAGTAGTTTGCGGGGGATCTACAATGAGCAGTTCTTC,CASSLRGIYNEQFF,TRBV19,.,TRBD2,TRBJ2-1
TGTGCCAGCAGCAAAGTCAGACAGGGTGGATCACCCCTCCACTTT,CASSKVRQGGSPLHF,TRBV21-1,.,.,TRBJ1-6
TGCAGCGTTGAACTGGCAGGTTCGCGCAATCAGCCCCAGCATTTT,CSVELAGSRNQPQHF,TRBV29-1,.,.,TRBJ1-5
TGTGCCAGCAGTTACTCCGGGGATTCAAAACTGTTTTTT,CASSYSGDSKLFF,TRBV6-6,.,.,TRBJ1-4
TGTGCCAGCAGCTTAGGCCTCAACTCTGAGGCTTTCTTT,CASSLGLNSEAFF,TRBV13,.,.,TRBJ1-1
TGCGCCAGCAGCTTGGGAGGGACAGGATATGGCTACACCTTC,CASSLGGTGYGYTF,TRBV5-1,.,TRBD1,TRBJ1-2
TGTGCCAGCAGCCAAGACAGGGCAGATACGCAGTATTTT,CASSQDRADTQYF,TRBV3-1/TRBV3-2,.,.,TRBJ2-3
TGTGCCAGCACGGGGAGGGGGGTGAGCTCCTATAATTCACCCCTCCACTTT,CASTGRGVSSYNSPLHF,TRBV27,once,.,TRBJ1-6
TGTGCTAGTGGGAATAAGGGACAGGGGCGCTCGGTGGCCGGAAACACCATATATTTT,CASGNKGQGRSVAGNTIYF,TRBV12-5,.,TRBD1,TRBJ1-3
TGTGCCATCAGTGAAGAGGCCTATGGCTACACCTTC,CAISEEAYGYTF,TRBV10-3,.,.,TRBJ1-2
TGCGCCAGCAGCCGCGAACCGGGACAGACCTACGAGCAGTACTTC,CASSREPGQTYEQYF,TRBV4-1,.,TRBD1,TRBJ2-7
TGTGCCAGCAGCTTAGTTGCGGGATCGAGTCAGCCCCAGCATTTT,CASSLVAGSSQPQHF,TRBV7-2,.,.,TRBJ1-5
TGTGCCAGCAGCTTCGCGACAGATCTAGAGGGCTACACCTTC,CASSFATDLEGYTF,TRBV7-2,.,.,TRBJ1-2
TGTGCCAGCAGATTACCGGGACAGGGGTTTAATACGCAGTATTTT,CASRLPGQGFNTQYF,TRBV28,.,TRBD1,TRBJ2-3
TGTGCCAGCAGCCAACCCCCCTGGACAGGGGTCCACGAGCAGTACTTC,CASSQPPWTGVHEQYF,TRBV5-6,.,TRBD1,TRBJ2-7
TGTGCCAGCAGTCGAAGAAACAGGGGGCTAGGCATGAACACTGAAGCTTTCTTT,CASSRRNRGLGMNTEAFF,TRBV6-6,.,TRBD1,TRBJ1-1
TGTGCCAGCAGCGAAGGGACTAGCCTTACCCAAGAGACCCAGTACTTC,CASSEGTSLTQETQYF,TRBV9,.,TRBD2,TRBJ2-5
TGTGCCAGCAGTGAGGCCCCAGGGTATGGCGAGCAGTACTTC,CASSEAPGYGEQYF,TRBV6-1,few,.,TRBJ2-7
TGTGCCAGCAGTGAATATAACTACGAGCAGTACTTC,CASSEYNYEQYF,TRBV25-1,.,.,TRBJ2-7
TGTGCCAGCAGCCGTCAGGGGGCTGGAAACACCATATATTTT,CASSRQGAGNTIYF,TRBV3-1/TRBV3-2,.,TRBD1,TRBJ1-3
TGTGCCAGCAGCTTAGGGACTAGCGGGGGGGGTACGCAGTATTTT,CASSLGTSGGGTQYF,TRBV7-2,.,TRBD2,TRBJ2-3
TGTGCCAGCAGTTTATCCCCGGCCAGGGGATCTGGAAACACCATATATTTT,CASSLSPARGSGNTIYF,TRBV27,.,.,TRBJ1-3
TGCAGCGTTGAATCGGTGCTTTATGGCTACACCTTC,CSVESVLYGYTF,TRBV29-1,.,.,TRBJ1-2
TGTGCCAGCTCACCCTCGACAGGCTTCTCTGGAAACACCATATATTTT,CASSPSTGFSGNTIYF,TRBV18,few,.,TRBJ1-3
TGCGCCAGCACCACAAGCGGCCCCCTCTTGGGAGAGCAGTTCTTC,CASTTSGPLLGEQFF,TRBV5-1,few,.,TRBJ2-1
TGTGCCAGCAGCCCCAGGGTTAATGAGCAGTTCTTC,CASSPRVNEQFF,TRBV5-5,.,.,TRBJ2-1
TGTGCCAGCAGCTTCCAACCGGGACAGGGCACATGGAGCTCGCAATACAATGAGCAGTTCTTC,CASSFQPGQGTWSSQYNEQFF,TRBV7-8,.,TRBD1,TRBJ2-1
TGTGCCAGCAGTTTATCAGGATGGAGAGGAAACACCATATATTTT,CASSLSGWRGNTIYF,TRBV27,.,.,TRBJ1-3
TGTGCCAGCAGCGTTGGCAGGGATAGCAATCAGCCCCAGCATTTT,CASSVGRDSNQPQHF,TRBV9,.,.,TRBJ1-5
TGTGCCAGCCCCGACTCCCTTTCGGGAAACACCATATATTTT,CASPDSLSGNTIYF,TRBV7-9,.,.,TRBJ1-3
TGTGCCATCAGTGAAGGGGCAACTAATGAAAAACTGTTTTTT,CAISEGATNEKLFF,TRBV10-3,.,.,TRBJ1-4
TGTGCCAGCAGTAGCGGGGAGGGTCTGGATACGCAGTATTTT,CASSSGEGLDTQYF,TRBV7-3,once,TRBD2,TRBJ2-3
TGCGCCAGCAGCTTGACCGGGACTAGCGACTCCTACGAGCAGTACTTC,CASSLTGTSDSYEQYF,TRBV5-1,.,TRBD2,TRBJ2-7
TGTGCCAGCAGCTTAAGTTCAGGGATCTATGGCTACACCTTC,CASSLSSGIYGYTF,TRBV7-9,.,.,TRBJ1-2
TGTGCCAGCAGCATGCCGGGACAGGGATTCTCAGGGGAGACCCAGTACTTC,CASSMPGQGFSGETQYF,TRBV7-2,.,TRBD1,TRBJ2-5
TGTGCCACCAGTGATATCAGCGGGGGACTGGATAACTACAATGAGCAGTTCTTC,CATSDISGGLDNYNEQFF,TRBV24-1,.,TRBD2,TRBJ2-1
TGTGCCAGCCTGGACAGCTTCTATGGCTACACCTTC,CASLDSFYGYTF,TRBV6-5,.,.,TRBJ1-2
TGTGCCAGCTCACCAAGGGAGGGATCCATATATTTT,CASSPREGSIYF,TRBV18,.,.,TRBJ1-3